This TCR beta chain originates from a study of CD8+ T cells in alopecia areata. V lost 0 bases, J lost 6 bases, and 11 bases lay in between. Germline V lookup: CDR1 SGHDN, CDR2 FVKESK. The CDR3 has 14 residues. CD4+ and CD8+ T cells were sorted from PBMCs stained for CD3, CD4 and CD8. In this sample, this clone turned up a few times. The antigen is unknown. The study's findings and limits: Compared with mice, patients displayed less clear TCR sharing, possibly for HLA-related reasons.

Extracted from the samples, RNA was reverse transcribed into cDNA to serve as the sequencing template. Profiled with immunoSEQ multiplex PCR; TCRdb holds only in-frame clones, not every one. Among around 100,000 clones listed, about 40% were seen once. V usage is TRBV14 and J usage is TRBJ1-2; D is perhaps TRBD1 (6 bases). The origin of this receptor is a human donor with alopecia areata. Sequencing input: CD4+ T cells sorted from blood. CDR3 loop: CASSQEGTWHGYTF. The CDR3 region has the DNA TGTGCCAGCAGCCAAGAAGGGACATGGCATGGCTACACCTTC.